Sequencing of this TCR beta chain was carried out in a study of shared clonotypes between healthy human individuals (dated by TCRdb to 2020 to 2021). For the wider study: A few men and two women, aged 18 to 49 years, made up the cohort. For each donor, CD4 naive and CD4 memory were each run on three plates, CD8 naive on two plates, and CD8 memory on one plate. Between about 0.94 and 10 billion PBMCs per donor were obtained by leukapheresis. Different laboratories and diverse techniques were used to prepare libraries and sequence TCR repertoires, to increase sequencing depth and limit assay-specific biases. To estimate repertoire size and how much clonotype sharing occurs between individuals, the study deeply sequenced the blood TCR repertoires of roughly 5 healthy adults. Results the study describes overall, beyond this receptor: Across a handful of donors, about 5% of naive CD4, approximately 3.5% of naive CD8, about 2% of memory CD4, and under 0.45% of memory CD8 clonotypes were shared. Based on pairwise subsampling, the degree of clonotype sharing among donors was expected to be affected by sequencing depth. Larger estimated clonotype richness was generally found for naive subsets than for memory subsets. Incomplete sequencing was indicated by rarefaction of sorted-subset datasets, despite the large sequencing depth. Compared with non-shared clonotypes, clonotypes shared by all four sorted-subset donors had higher generation probabilities. Sampling was limited to blood, and TCR repertoires in tissue likely differ from TCR repertoires in blood. Because the study included only a small number of donors, the genetic and exposure-history diversity represented was limited.

Healthy HIV-negative adults with no recently reported acute infections or vaccinations were included as donors. All donors were Caucasian adults living in Nashville, Tennessee, USA. CD4+ T cells were enriched by magnetic negative selection; naive cells were then positively selected on CD45RA, and the negative fraction formed the memory subset. Blood was obtained by leukapheresis, after which PBMCs were separated by Ficoll-Histopaque density gradient centrifugation and cryopreserved in liquid nitrogen vapor phase. Purity and quantity of every magnetically sorted T cell population were checked by analytical flow cytometry. Genomic DNA was isolated from each sorted fraction and quantified by UV absorbance on a Nanodrop 2000c. TCR CDR3 regions were amplified from genomic DNA by multiplex PCR using the deep immunoSEQ assay. Extracted genomic DNA from each cell subset was spread evenly across all wells of several immunoSEQ 96-well plates, with each plate serving as a replicate. For sorted subsets, each replicate PCR was loaded with about 0.2 ug genomic DNA, equivalent to about 33,000 T cell genomes. Purified libraries were quantified with a Qubit 3.0 fluorometer, sized on a Bioanalyzer 2100, and re-quantified with the KAPA Library Quantification kit. Each immunoSEQ 96-well plate was sequenced on its own single-read 150-cycle Illumina NextSeq 550 flow cell. Per the source publication's procedure: The immunoSEQ output contained only junctional sequences without quality scores, so filtering could not match that applied to full-length reads. To assign V/J genes and CDR3, sequences were annotated using PyIR, a Python wrapper for IgBLAST v1.9, with IMGT germline references. Reads with weak V/J assignments (E-value above 1e-6), missing CDR3, stop codons, out-of-frame junctions, or ambiguous translated residues were removed. V3J clonotypes were defined by identical inferred V gene, J gene, and CDR3 amino acid sequence. The percentage overlap between two repertoires was calculated by dividing the number of shared unique clonotypes by the size of the smaller repertoire. Richness of each repertoire was evaluated using RTK rarefaction, the Chao1 estimator, and Recon v2.1 estimates of unobserved clonotypes. Generation probabilities for all TCRbeta clonotypes obtained by the gDNA method from four donors were computed using OLGA. TCRdb carries this immuneACCESS record with in-frame sequences only. Its versions omit some clonotypes, under half of them owing to an unresolved V gene in the studies checked, with the rest unexplained. V and J calls and clone size are copied from that table; D and trimming were computed from the DNA. The sample table shows millions of clones, and approximately 95% are seen once. Together, the top ten hold 0.35% to 0.5% of the sample.

Germline trimming: 6 bases from V, 7 bases from J; junction bases outside gene matches: 8. Reading from cysteine to phenylalanine, the CDR3 counts 13 amino acids. Here the CDR3 DNA is all that survives: 39 bases in frame from base 1. The germline V gene sets CDR1 to MDHEN and CDR2 to SYDVKM. With regard to this clone: No antigen is known for it. Base qualities are not at hand, and no much larger clone is one base apart.

The chain is encoded by TRBV28 joined to TRBJ1-2, with TRBD1 identical over 7 junction bases. The sequence was obtained from a man younger than 30 in good health. Some clones in this sample may be carry-over from other donors' samples. The sequencing sample was made of naive CD4+ T cells from PBMCs. The sample's cell subset or site, from its label and the paper: CD45RA+ positively selected. The CDR3 protein sequence reads: CASSRRGGIGYTF. The nucleotides are TGTGCCAGCAGCCGACGAGGGGGCATTGGCTACACCTTC.